This passage covers 5 T cell receptor beta chains from one sample sequenced in a study of blood T cell repertoires in COVID-19. TCRdb's copy holds only in-frame clones and misses some; the assay was immunoSEQ multiplex PCR. The repertoire holds about 31,000 clones, with 80% to 90% as singletons. Sequencing used peripheral blood. The receptor set was obtained from a human donor with active COVID-19. The donor label of this sample is uncertain.

The gene calls are TRBV12-3 or TRBV12-4 and TRBJ1-5; D call uncertain. This CDR3 is built from 12 residues. The V end lost 5 bases, the J end lost 4 bases, and 6 bases lay between the germline ends. The CDR3 sequence is CASSVLNQPQHF. The CDR3 region has the DNA TGTGCCAGCAGTGTACTAAATCAGCCCCAGCATTTT.

This clone appeared once. The V gene is TRBV5-4, the J gene TRBJ1-2, with D possibly TRBD1 on 6 matching bases. Looked up from germline, CDR1 is SGHNT and CDR2 is YYREEE (reference sequence). V lost 4 bases to trimming and J lost 3 bases, with 13 bases between them. This CDR3 is built from 14 residues. The CDR3 bases are TGTGCCAGCAGCCCTCAGGGGTTTGACTATGGCTACACCTTC. Protein sequence: CASSPQGFDYGYTF.

The CDR3 loop reads CASNQGGANAGELFF. The CDR3 DNA sequence: TGTGCCAGTAATCAGGGCGGGGCTAACGCCGGGGAGCTGTTTTTT. The gene calls are TRBV19 and TRBJ2-2, with a weak D call TRBD2 (6 bases). V lost 7 bases, J lost 6 bases, and 18 bases lay in between. Per the germline V gene, CDR1 is LNHDA and CDR2 is SQIVND (reference sequence). The CDR3 length is 15 residues.

This chain links TRBV9 with TRBJ2-2; TRBD2 is a possible D gene (6 bases). From germline, CDR1 is SGDLS and CDR2 YYNGEE. The V end was cut by 3 bases, the J end by 6 bases, with 12 bases between. The CDR3 is 14 residues long. The CDR3 region has the DNA TGTGCCAGCAGCGGCCCCGAGCGGGCCGGGGAGCTGTTTTTT. It is translated as CASSGPERAGELFF.

As regards this clone: At one boundary the junction diverges from the germline segment, which might be a read error. V usage is TRBV7-8 and J usage is TRBJ2-7, with 8 bases identical to TRBD2. The CDR3 covers 12 residues. The germline CDR1 and CDR2 sequences are SGHVS and FQNEAQ. The CDR3 DNA is TGTGCCAGCAGCCACCCGGGGAGCGGGAGCAACTTC. Its translation: CASSHPGSGSNF. The full variable domain, rest sourced from reference TRBV7-8 and TRBJ2-7, is GAGVSQSPRYKVAKRGQDVALRCDPISGHVSLFWYQQALGQGPEFLTYFQNEAQLDKSGLPSDRFFAERPEGSVSTLKIQRTQQEDSAVYLCASSHPGSGSNFGPGTRLTVT.